Below, one T cell receptor (beta chain) is given with its context. Original handling: The authors estimated nucleated cell counts from reference gene primer amplification. Clones were read by immunoSEQ multiplex PCR, and TCRdb kept only the in-frame ones, dropping some. V, J and clone size are those of that table, while D and trimming were read from the DNA. The sample contains about 200,000 clones, about 88% of which appear only once. Deletions cut 6 bases from V and 5 bases from J, with 11 bases between. Per the germline V gene, CDR1 is MNHEY and CDR2 is SMNVEV (reference sequence). This CDR3 has 14 amino acids. This sample was included in a study of blood T cell repertoires in COVID-19. Background on the study: Spain, Italy and the United States supplied samples that represented acute and convalescent COVID-19. Nucleic acid was either cDNA or gDNA, and it came from T cells, B-cell-depleted T cells, or PBMCs.

Sequenced: peripheral blood. The rearrangement joins TRBV27 to TRBJ2-6, with no clear D. This receptor was identified in a man aged 18 to 29 with active or convalescent COVID-19. CDR3: CASRASGRANVLTF. DNA of the CDR3: TGTGCCAGCAGGGCTTCGGGTAGGGCCAACGTCCTGACTTTC.